This T cell receptor beta chain emerged from a study of cytomegalovirus exposure and HLA in healthy donors. Study outcomes and limitations: Segments of the TCR beta V type were, in most cases, productive about 87% or about 30% of the time in an earlier analysis. On later analysis, the bulk of CMV-associated TCR beta chains appeared to be HLA-restricted.

The CDR3 has 15 amino acids. Deletions cut 1 base from V and 2 bases from J, with 11 bases between. Germline CDR1 and CDR2: LGHNA and YNFKEQ. This clone was counted once. Its specificity is not known. The PCR employed 60 Vbeta primers together with 13 Jbeta primers. The assay was immunoSEQ multiplex PCR, and TCRdb's table has in-frame clones only and misses some. Among some 200,000 clones listed, roughly 85% were seen once. The V and J genes are TRBV4-2 and TRBJ1-1; perhaps TRBD1 as D (6 bases). Sequenced material: PBMCs. This clonotype was obtained from a man aged 18 to 30 in good health and CMV-seronegative. CDR3: CASSQVTGKNTEAFF. For the CDR3, the DNA is TGTGCCAGCAGCCAAGTTACAGGGAAAAACACTGAAGCTTTCTTT.